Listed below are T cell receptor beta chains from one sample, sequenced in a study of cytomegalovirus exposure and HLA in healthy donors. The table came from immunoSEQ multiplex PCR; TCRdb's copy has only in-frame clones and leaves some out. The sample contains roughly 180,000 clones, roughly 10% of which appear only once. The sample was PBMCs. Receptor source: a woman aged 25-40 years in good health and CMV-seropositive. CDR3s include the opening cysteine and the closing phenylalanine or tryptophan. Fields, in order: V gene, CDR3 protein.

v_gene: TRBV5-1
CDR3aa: CASSLYITSGIINEQFF

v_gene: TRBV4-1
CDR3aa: CASSKASGLATYEQYF

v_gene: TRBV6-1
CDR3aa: CASSEGFRLIGTRTFF

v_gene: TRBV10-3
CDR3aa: CAISLTEIYGYTF

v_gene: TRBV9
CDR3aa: CASSVSARYNEQFF

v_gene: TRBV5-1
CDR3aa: CASSPTGGAIYGYTF

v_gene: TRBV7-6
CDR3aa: CASSALGSNEQFF

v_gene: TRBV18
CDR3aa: CASSPQTGGGNTEAFF

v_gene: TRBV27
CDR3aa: CASRAGLAGEGGPYEQYF

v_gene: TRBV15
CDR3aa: CATSSFQPGHQSYEQYF